The TCR beta chain described here comes from a study of blood T cell repertoires in COVID-19. Study as a whole: The United States, Italy and Spain supplied acute and convalescent COVID-19 samples. The cDNA or gDNA used as material had been derived from T cells, B-cell-depleted T cells, or PBMCs.

Everyone who took part was about 18 to 90 years old, and they came from 20 to 25 US areas. Participant-given clinical history determined each cohort assignment. Generated by immunoSEQ multiplex PCR, the TCRdb table keeps only in-frame clones and is missing some. Counted here are 260,000 or so clones, approximately 86% occurring once; the ten biggest clones make up around 2.6%. Trimming at V came to 7 bases and at J to 1 base, leaving 5 bases not matched to a gene. The CDR3 runs 15 residues. The V gene's germline CDR1 is MNHEY and CDR2 SVGAGI. The specimen sequenced was PBMCs or T cells enriched from blood (not recorded which). The chain has TRBV6-5 and TRBJ1-1; 11 nucleotides match TRBD1. The source of this sequence is a woman aged 25-40 years with acute COVID-19. CDR3 sequence (DNA): TGTGCCAGCAAATGGGGACAGGGGGGGAACACTGAAGCTTTCTTT. Translated, it gives CASKWGQGGNTEAFF.